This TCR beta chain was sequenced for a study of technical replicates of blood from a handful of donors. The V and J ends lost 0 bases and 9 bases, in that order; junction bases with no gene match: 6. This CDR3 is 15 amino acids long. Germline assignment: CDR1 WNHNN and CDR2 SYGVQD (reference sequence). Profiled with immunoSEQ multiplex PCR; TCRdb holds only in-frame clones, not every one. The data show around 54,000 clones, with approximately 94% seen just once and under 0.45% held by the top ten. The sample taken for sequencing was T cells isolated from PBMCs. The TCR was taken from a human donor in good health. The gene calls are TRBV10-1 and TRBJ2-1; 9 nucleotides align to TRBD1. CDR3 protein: CASSESYGTGFEQFF. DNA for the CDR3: TGCGCCAGCAGTGAGTCATATGGGACAGGGTTTGAGCAGTTCTTC.